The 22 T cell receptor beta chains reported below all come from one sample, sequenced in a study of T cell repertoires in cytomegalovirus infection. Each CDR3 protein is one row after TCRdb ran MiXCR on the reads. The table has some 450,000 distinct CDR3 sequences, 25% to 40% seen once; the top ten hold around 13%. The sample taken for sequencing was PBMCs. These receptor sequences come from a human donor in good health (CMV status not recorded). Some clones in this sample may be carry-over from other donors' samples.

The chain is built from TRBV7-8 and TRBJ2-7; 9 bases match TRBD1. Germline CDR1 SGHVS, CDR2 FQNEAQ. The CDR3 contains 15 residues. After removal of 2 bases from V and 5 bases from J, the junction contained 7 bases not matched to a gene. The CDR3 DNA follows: TGTGCCAGCAGCTTAACCAACAGGGACAGGGACGAGCAGTACTTC. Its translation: CASSLTNRDRDEQYF.

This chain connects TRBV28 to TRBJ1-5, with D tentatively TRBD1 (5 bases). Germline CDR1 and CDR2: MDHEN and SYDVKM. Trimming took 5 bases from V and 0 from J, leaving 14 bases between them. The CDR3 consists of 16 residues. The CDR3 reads CASSPQDTYSNQPQHF. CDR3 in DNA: TGTGCCAGCAGTCCCCAGGACACTTATAGCAATCAGCCCCAGCATTTT.

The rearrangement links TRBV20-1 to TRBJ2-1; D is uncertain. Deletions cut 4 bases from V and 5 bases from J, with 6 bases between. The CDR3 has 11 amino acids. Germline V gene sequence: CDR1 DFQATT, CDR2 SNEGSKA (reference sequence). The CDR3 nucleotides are TGCAGTGCTAATGTGAACAATGAGCAGTTCTTC. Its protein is CSANVNNEQFF.

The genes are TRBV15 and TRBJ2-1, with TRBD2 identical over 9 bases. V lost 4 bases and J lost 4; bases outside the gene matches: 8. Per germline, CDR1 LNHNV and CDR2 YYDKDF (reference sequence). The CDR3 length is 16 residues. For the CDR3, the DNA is TGTGCCACCAGCATTCCCTTAGCGGGGGCGTACAATGAGCAGTTCTTC. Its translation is CATSIPLAGAYNEQFF.

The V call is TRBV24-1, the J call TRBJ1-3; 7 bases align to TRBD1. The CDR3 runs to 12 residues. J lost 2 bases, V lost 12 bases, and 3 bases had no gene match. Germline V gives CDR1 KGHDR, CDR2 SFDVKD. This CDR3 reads CAERGPGNTIYF. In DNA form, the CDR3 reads TGTGCCGAGAGGGGGCCTGGAAACACCATATATTTT.

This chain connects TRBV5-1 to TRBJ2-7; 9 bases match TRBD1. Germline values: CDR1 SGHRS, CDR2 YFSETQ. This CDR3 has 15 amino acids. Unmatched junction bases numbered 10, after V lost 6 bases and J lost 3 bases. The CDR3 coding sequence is TGCGCCAGCACCCCAACAGGGGGCGCGTACTACGAGCAGTACTTC. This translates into CASTPTGGAYYEQYF. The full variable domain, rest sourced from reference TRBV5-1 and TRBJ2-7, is KAGVTQTPRYLIKTRGQQVTLSCSPISGHRSVSWYQQTPGQGLQFLFEYFSETQRNKGNFPGRFSGRQFSNSRSEMNVSTLELGDSALYLCASTPTGGAYYEQYFGPGTRLTVT.

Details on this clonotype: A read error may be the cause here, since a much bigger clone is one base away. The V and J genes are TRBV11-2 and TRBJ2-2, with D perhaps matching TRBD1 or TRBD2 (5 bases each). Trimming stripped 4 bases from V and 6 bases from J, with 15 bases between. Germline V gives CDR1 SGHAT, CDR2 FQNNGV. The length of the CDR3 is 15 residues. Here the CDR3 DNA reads TGTGCCAGCAGCTCTTGGGACGCCCCGTCCGGGGAGCTGTTTTTT. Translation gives CASSSWDAPSGELFF.

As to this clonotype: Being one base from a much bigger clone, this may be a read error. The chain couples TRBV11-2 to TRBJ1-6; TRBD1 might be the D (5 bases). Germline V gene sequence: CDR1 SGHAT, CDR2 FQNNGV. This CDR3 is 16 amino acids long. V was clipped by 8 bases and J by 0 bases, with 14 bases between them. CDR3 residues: CASPPVGGSYNSPLHF. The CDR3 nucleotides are TGTGCCAGCCCCCCTGTGGGGGGCTCCTATAATTCACCCCTCCACTTT. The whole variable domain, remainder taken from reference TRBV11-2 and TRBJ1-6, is EAGVAQSPRYKIIEKRQSVAFWCNPISGHATLYWYQQILGQGPKLLIQFQNNGVVDDSQLPKDRFSAERLKGVDSTLKIQPAKLEDSAVYLCASPPVGGSYNSPLHFGNGTRLTVT.

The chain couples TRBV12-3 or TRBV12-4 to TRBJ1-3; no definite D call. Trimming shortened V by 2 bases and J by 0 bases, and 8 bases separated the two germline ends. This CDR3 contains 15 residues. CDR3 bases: TGTGCCAGCAGTTTATTTTCAGGCTCTGGAAACACCATATATTTT. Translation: CASSLFSGSGNTIYF.

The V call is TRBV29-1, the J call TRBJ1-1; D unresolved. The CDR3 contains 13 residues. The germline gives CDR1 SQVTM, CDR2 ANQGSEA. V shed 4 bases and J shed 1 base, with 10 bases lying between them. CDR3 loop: CSVANPGNTEAFF. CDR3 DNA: TGCAGCGTTGCGAACCCAGGGAACACTGAAGCTTTCTTT.

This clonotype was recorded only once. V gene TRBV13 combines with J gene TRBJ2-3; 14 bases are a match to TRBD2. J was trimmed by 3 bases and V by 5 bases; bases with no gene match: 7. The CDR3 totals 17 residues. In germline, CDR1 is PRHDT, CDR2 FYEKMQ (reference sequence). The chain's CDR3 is CASSPRLAGGPTDTQYF. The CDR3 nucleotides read TGTGCCAGCAGCCCACGACTAGCGGGGGGGCCGACAGATACGCAGTATTTT.

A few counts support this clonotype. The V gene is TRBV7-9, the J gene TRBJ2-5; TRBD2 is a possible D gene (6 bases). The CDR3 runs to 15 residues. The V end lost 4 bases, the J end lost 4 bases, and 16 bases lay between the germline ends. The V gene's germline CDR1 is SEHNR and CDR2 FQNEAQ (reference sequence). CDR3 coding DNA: TGTGCCAGCAGCTCCTCTGGGGGGACCGGAGAGACCCAGTACTTC. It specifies CASSSSGGTGETQYF.

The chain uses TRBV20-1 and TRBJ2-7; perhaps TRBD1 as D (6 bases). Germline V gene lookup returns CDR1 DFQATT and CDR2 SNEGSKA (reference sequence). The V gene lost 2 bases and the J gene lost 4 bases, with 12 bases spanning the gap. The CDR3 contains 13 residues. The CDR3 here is CSARWAGAYEQYF. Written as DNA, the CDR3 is TGCAGTGCTAGATGGGCAGGGGCATACGAGCAGTACTTC.

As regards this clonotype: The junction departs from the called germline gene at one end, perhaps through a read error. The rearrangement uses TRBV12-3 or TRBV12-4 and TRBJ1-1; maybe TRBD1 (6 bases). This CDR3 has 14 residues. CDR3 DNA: TGTGCCAGCAGTCACAGGACAGTGAACACTGAGGCTTTCTTT. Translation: CASSHRTVNTEAFF.

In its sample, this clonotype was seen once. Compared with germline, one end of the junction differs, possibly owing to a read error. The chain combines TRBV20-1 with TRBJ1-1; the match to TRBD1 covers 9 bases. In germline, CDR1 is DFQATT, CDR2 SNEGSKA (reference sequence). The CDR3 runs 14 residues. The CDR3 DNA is TGCAGTGCTAGAGTACAGGGGGCGAGGACTGAATCTTTCTTT. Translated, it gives CSARVQGARTESFF.

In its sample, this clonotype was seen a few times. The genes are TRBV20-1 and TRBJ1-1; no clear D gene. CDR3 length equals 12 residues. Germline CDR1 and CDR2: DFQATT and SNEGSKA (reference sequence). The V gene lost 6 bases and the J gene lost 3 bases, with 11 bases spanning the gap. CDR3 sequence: CSAGPGDTEAFF. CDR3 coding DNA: TGCAGTGCCGGGCCTGGGGACACTGAAGCTTTCTTT.

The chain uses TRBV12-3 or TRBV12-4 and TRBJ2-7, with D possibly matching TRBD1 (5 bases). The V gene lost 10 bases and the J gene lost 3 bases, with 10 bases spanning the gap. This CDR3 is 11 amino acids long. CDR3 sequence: CANQGNYEQYF. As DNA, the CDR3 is TGTGCCAACCAGGGAAACTACGAGCAGTACTTC.

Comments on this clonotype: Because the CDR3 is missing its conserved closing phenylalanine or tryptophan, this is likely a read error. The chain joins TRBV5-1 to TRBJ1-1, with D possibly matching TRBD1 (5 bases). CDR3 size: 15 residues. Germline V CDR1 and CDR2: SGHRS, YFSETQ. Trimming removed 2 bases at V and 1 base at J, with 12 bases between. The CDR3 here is CASSLLGPKNTEAFL. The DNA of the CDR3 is TGCGCCAGCAGCTTATTGGGACCGAAGAACACTGAAGCTTTCTTA.

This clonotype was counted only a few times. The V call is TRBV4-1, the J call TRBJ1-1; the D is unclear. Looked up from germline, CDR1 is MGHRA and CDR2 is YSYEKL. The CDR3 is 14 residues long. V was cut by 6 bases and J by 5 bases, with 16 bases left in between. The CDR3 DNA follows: TGCGCCAGCAGTCTCAAGATTCTGGGGACTGAAGCTTTCTTT. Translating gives CASSLKILGTEAFF.

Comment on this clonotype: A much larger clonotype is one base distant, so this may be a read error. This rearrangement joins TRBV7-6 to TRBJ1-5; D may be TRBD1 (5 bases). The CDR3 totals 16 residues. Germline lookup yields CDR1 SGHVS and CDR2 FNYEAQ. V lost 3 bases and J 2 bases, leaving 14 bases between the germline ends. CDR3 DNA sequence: TGTGCCAGCAGCTTCCTCGGGGGTGGGGGCAATCAGCCCCAGCATTTT. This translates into CASSFLGGGGNQPQHF.

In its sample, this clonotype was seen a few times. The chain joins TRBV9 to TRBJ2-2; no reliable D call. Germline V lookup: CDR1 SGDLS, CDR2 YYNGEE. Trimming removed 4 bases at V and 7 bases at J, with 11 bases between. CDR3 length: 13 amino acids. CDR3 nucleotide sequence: TGTGCCAGCAGCTTTAGGAGTGGCGGGGAGCTGTTTTTT. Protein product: CASSFRSGGELFF.

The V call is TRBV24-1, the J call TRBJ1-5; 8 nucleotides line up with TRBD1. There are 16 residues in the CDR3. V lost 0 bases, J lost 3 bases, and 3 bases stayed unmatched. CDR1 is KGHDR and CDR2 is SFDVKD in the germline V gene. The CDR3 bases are TGTGCCACCAGTGATTTGTGGGACAGGCTCAATCAGCCCCAGCATTTT. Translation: CATSDLWDRLNQPQHF.